The sample holds many counts of the clone carrying this T cell receptor beta chain. Trimming shortened V by 4 bases and J by 7 bases, and 10 bases separated the two germline ends. The CDR3 has 12 residues. Germline CDR1 and CDR2: SEHNR and FQNEAQ (reference sequence). These data originate in a study of CD8 T cells in Susac syndrome. A quantity of about 0.5 to 1 ug RNA underwent reverse transcription using random hexamers. An immunoSEQ multiplex PCR amplified TCR beta CDR3 over 54 Vbeta and 13 Jbeta. TCRdb passed the immunoSEQ multiplex PCR reads through MiXCR, listing each CDR3 protein once. The sample carries some 140,000 distinct CDR3 sequences, around nine tenths recorded once.

Material for sequencing was CD8+ T cells from PBMCs. The clonotype was recovered from a human donor with multiple sclerosis. The chain has TRBV7-9 and TRBJ1-2; D uncertain. The chain's CDR3 is CASSSGWGGYTF. DNA for the CDR3: TGTGCCAGCAGCTCGGGCTGGGGTGGCTACACCTTC. The whole variable domain, remainder taken from reference TRBV7-9 and TRBJ1-2, is DTGVSQNPRHKITKRGQNVTFRCDPISEHNRLYWYRQTLGQGPEFLTYFQNEAQLEKSRLLSDRFSAERPKGSFSTLEIQRTEQGDSAMYLCASSSGWGGYTFGSGTRLTVV.